The entry that follows covers one TCR beta chain sequence. What it recognizes is unknown. The CDR3 is 11 residues long. Germline-derived CDR1 and CDR2 are SGHDN and FVKESK. V shed 8 bases and J shed 5 bases, with 10 bases lying between them. The sample is drawn from a study of OX40 agonist ivuxolimab in advanced cancers. Study-wide findings and caveats: With doses of 0.1-3.0 mg/kg, partial responders showed among the lowest clonal expansion.

Repertoires were generated with immunoSEQ multiplex PCR, while TCRdb's copy carries only in-frame clones and drops some. This sample carries 55,000 to 65,000 clones, 80% to 90% of them seen once, and the ten largest clones take approximately 2%. The receptor comes from an adult with an advanced solid tumor such as melanoma, head and neck, liver or kidney cancer. The sample was CD4+ or CD8+ T cells sorted from blood, taken in a trial of the OX40 agonist ivuxolimab. The chain links TRBV14 to TRBJ2-7, with D hard to call. CDR3 protein: CASLMSDEQYF. CDR3 nucleotides: TGTGCCAGCCTGATGAGCGACGAGCAGTACTTC.